These T cell receptor beta chains were read from a single sample in a study of cytomegalovirus exposure and HLA in healthy donors. Profiled with immunoSEQ multiplex PCR; TCRdb holds only in-frame clones, not every one. The table includes 90,000 to 100,000 clones, more than 60% detected once. Sequencing was carried out using PBMCs. These TCRs come from a middle-aged man in good health and CMV-seronegative. CDR3s include the opening cysteine and the closing phenylalanine or tryptophan. A D gene is named only where the DNA matches it firmly. The size entry is marked missing in some rows and otherwise reads once, few, many or a size class.

V gene: TRBV19; J gene: TRBJ2-3; D gene: -; clone size: -; CDR3 DNA: TGTGCCAGTAGTAGCCGGGGTCGGGAGTACGTCACAGATACGCAGTATTTT; CDR3 protein: CASSSRGREYVTDTQYF
V gene: TRBV7-2; J gene: TRBJ1-1; D gene: -; clone size: -; CDR3 DNA: TGTGCCAGCAGCCCCCAGAAGGCAGGGTCTCAAGCTTTCTTT; CDR3 protein: CASSPQKAGSQAFF
V gene: TRBV6-5; J gene: TRBJ1-1; D gene: TRBD1; clone size: once; CDR3 DNA: TGTGCCAGCAGTGCCCTGGACAGGGAAGCTGAAGCTTTCTTT; CDR3 protein: CASSALDREAEAFF
V gene: TRBV29-1; J gene: TRBJ2-7; D gene: -; clone size: -; CDR3 DNA: TGCAGCGGGGGGGTCACCGACGAGCAGTACTTC; CDR3 protein: CSGGVTDEQYF
V gene: TRBV18; J gene: TRBJ2-5; D gene: -; clone size: -; CDR3 DNA: TGTGCCAGCTCACCACCGGGGGCCAGCCTGCGGGAGACCCAGTACTTC; CDR3 protein: CASSPPGASLRETQYF
V gene: TRBV10-3; J gene: TRBJ1-6; D gene: -; clone size: few; CDR3 DNA: TGTGCCATCAGTTTAACAGGGTCCGCAGGGTCACCCCTCCACTTT; CDR3 protein: CAISLTGSAGSPLHF
V gene: TRBV28; J gene: TRBJ1-1; D gene: TRBD1; clone size: -; CDR3 DNA: TGTGCCAGCAGTCCCGGGACAGCCGAGAACACTGAAGCTTTCTTT; CDR3 protein: CASSPGTAENTEAFF
V gene: TRBV7-2; J gene: TRBJ2-3; D gene: -; clone size: -; CDR3 DNA: TGTGCCAGCAGCTCCCCCCTGGCGGGGTCCAAGTGGGGCACAGATACGCAGTATTTT; CDR3 protein: CASSSPLAGSKWGTDTQYF
V gene: TRBV7-2; J gene: TRBJ1-5; D gene: TRBD1; clone size: -; CDR3 DNA: TGTGCCAGCAGCGTAACGGGACAGAGCAATCAGCCCCAGCATTTT; CDR3 protein: CASSVTGQSNQPQHF
V gene: TRBV6-1; J gene: TRBJ1-2; D gene: TRBD1; clone size: once; CDR3 DNA: TGTGCCAGCAGTGACCACGACAGGGGTTTGGGCTACACCTTC; CDR3 protein: CASSDHDRGLGYTF
V gene: TRBV27; J gene: TRBJ1-1; D gene: TRBD1; clone size: few; CDR3 DNA: TGTGCCAGCAGTTTTCGGACAGGGGGTGAAGCTTTCTTT; CDR3 protein: CASSFRTGGEAFF
V gene: TRBV27; J gene: TRBJ2-7; D gene: -; clone size: -; CDR3 DNA: TGTGCCAGCCACGGTGGACAGCCCAACGAGCAGTACTTC; CDR3 protein: CASHGGQPNEQYF
V gene: TRBV5-1; J gene: TRBJ2-3; D gene: -; clone size: few; CDR3 DNA: TGCGCCAGCAGCGACACTAGCACAGATACGCAGTATTTT; CDR3 protein: CASSDTSTDTQYF
V gene: TRBV28; J gene: TRBJ2-3; D gene: TRBD2; clone size: few; CDR3 DNA: TGTGCCACCGGTAGCGGGGGGGCGGATACGCAGTATTTT; CDR3 protein: CATGSGGADTQYF
V gene: TRBV6-5; J gene: TRBJ2-1; D gene: TRBD2; clone size: -; CDR3 DNA: TGTGCCAGCAGTTACGTAGCGGGAGAGCACAATGAGCAGTTCTTC; CDR3 protein: CASSYVAGEHNEQFF
V gene: TRBV19; J gene: TRBJ2-1; D gene: -; clone size: -; CDR3 DNA: TGTGCCAGTACAGATCAACCCACCCCACTTAGGGGGCAGTTCTTC; CDR3 protein: CASTDQPTPLRGQFF
V gene: TRBV6-5; J gene: TRBJ2-7; D gene: TRBD1; clone size: -; CDR3 DNA: TGTGCCAGCAGTCTCCCCAGACAGGGGGCTTACGAGCAGTACTTC; CDR3 protein: CASSLPRQGAYEQYF
V gene: TRBV4-1; J gene: TRBJ2-3; D gene: TRBD2; clone size: -; CDR3 DNA: TGCGCCAGCAGCGAAATCAGCGGGAGGGCACAAGATACGCAGTATTTT; CDR3 protein: CASSEISGRAQDTQYF
V gene: TRBV25-1; J gene: TRBJ2-1; D gene: -; clone size: few; CDR3 DNA: TGTGCCAGCAGTAGAAGCGGGCCCTCCTACAATGAGCAGTTCTTC; CDR3 protein: CASSRSGPSYNEQFF
V gene: TRBV9; J gene: TRBJ2-5; D gene: -; clone size: few; CDR3 DNA: TGTGCCAGCAGCGTTATCGGGTTACAACAAGAGACCCAGTACTTC; CDR3 protein: CASSVIGLQQETQYF
V gene: TRBV28; J gene: TRBJ1-2; D gene: TRBD1; clone size: -; CDR3 DNA: TGTGCCAGCACCCCGGGACAGGGGGAATATCCCTATGGCTACACCTTC; CDR3 protein: CASTPGQGEYPYGYTF
V gene: TRBV28; J gene: TRBJ2-7; D gene: TRBD2; clone size: -; CDR3 DNA: TGTGCCAGCAGTTTATCTAGCGGGATCTCGTACGAGCAGTACTTC; CDR3 protein: CASSLSSGISYEQYF
V gene: TRBV10-2; J gene: TRBJ2-3; D gene: -; clone size: -; CDR3 DNA: TGCGCCAGCAGGCCAAGTAGGGGAGATACGCAGTATTTT; CDR3 protein: CASRPSRGDTQYF
V gene: TRBV18; J gene: TRBJ2-4; D gene: -; clone size: -; CDR3 DNA: TGTGCCAGCTCACGGGGGCTAGGTCAGAAAAACATTCAGTACTTC; CDR3 protein: CASSRGLGQKNIQYF
V gene: TRBV2; J gene: TRBJ2-7; D gene: TRBD2; clone size: -; CDR3 DNA: TGTGCCAGCAAGTGGGACGGAACTAGCGGGGGCCCCTACGAGCAGTACTTC; CDR3 protein: CASKWDGTSGGPYEQYF
V gene: TRBV28; J gene: TRBJ1-2; D gene: -; clone size: once; CDR3 DNA: TGTGCCAGCAGCTCCTACGGGGGAAACTATGGCTACACCTTC; CDR3 protein: CASSSYGGNYGYTF
V gene: TRBV29-1; J gene: TRBJ2-7; D gene: -; clone size: -; CDR3 DNA: TGCAGCGTTGATACAGGACCTAACTCCTACGAGCAGTACTTC; CDR3 protein: CSVDTGPNSYEQYF
V gene: TRBV5-1; J gene: TRBJ2-3; D gene: TRBD2; clone size: -; CDR3 DNA: TGCGCCAGCAGCTTGGACGCCCCAGGGACTAGCGGGGGGAGCACAGATACGCAGTATTTT; CDR3 protein: CASSLDAPGTSGGSTDTQYF
V gene: TRBV20-1; J gene: TRBJ2-5; D gene: -; clone size: -; CDR3 DNA: TGCAGTGCTGAGGGAATCGAGACCCAGTACTTC; CDR3 protein: CSAEGIETQYF
V gene: TRBV5-6; J gene: TRBJ1-1; D gene: -; clone size: few; CDR3 DNA: TGTGCCAGCAGCAATTGGGTCCGGGAGGTGAACACTGAAGCTTTCTTT; CDR3 protein: CASSNWVREVNTEAFF
V gene: TRBV27; J gene: TRBJ2-7; D gene: -; clone size: -; CDR3 DNA: TGTGCCAGCAGCCCCGAGACAGGGAGGTACGAGCAGTACTTC; CDR3 protein: CASSPETGRYEQYF
V gene: TRBV7-2; J gene: TRBJ1-5; D gene: TRBD1; clone size: few; CDR3 DNA: TGTGCCAGCAGCCGAAACAGGGGGCTTCAGCCCCAGCATTTT; CDR3 protein: CASSRNRGLQPQHF
V gene: TRBV7-9; J gene: TRBJ2-4; D gene: -; clone size: -; CDR3 DNA: TGTTCCAGCAGCCGCGATATCGTGGGGGGTGTCGGAACCATTCAGTACTTC; CDR3 protein: CSSSRDIVGGVGTIQYF
V gene: TRBV27; J gene: TRBJ2-3; D gene: TRBD2; clone size: few; CDR3 DNA: TGTGCCAGCAGTTTGGGCGGGAGCCTCACAGATACGCAGTATTTT; CDR3 protein: CASSLGGSLTDTQYF
V gene: TRBV10-3; J gene: TRBJ2-6; D gene: TRBD1; clone size: -; CDR3 DNA: TGTGCCACGCTGAGGGGACAGGGCGACAGTGCCTCTGGGGCCAACGTCCTGACTTTC; CDR3 protein: CATLRGQGDSASGANVLTF
V gene: TRBV10-3; J gene: TRBJ1-1; D gene: -; clone size: -; CDR3 DNA: TGTGCCATCATCCGGTCCCTTTCCGACACCGACATGAACACTGAAGCTTTCTTT; CDR3 protein: CAIIRSLSDTDMNTEAFF
V gene: TRBV14; J gene: TRBJ2-7; D gene: -; clone size: few; CDR3 DNA: TGTGCCAGCAGCAAAAGCTACGAGCAGTACTTC; CDR3 protein: CASSKSYEQYF
V gene: TRBV12-2; J gene: TRBJ2-7; D gene: -; clone size: -; CDR3 DNA: TGTGCAAGTCGCTCAGGGACTAGCGGGAGACCATGGTCTGGGATGGGGCAGTACTTC; CDR3 protein: CASRSGTSGRPWSGMGQYF
V gene: TRBV5-5; J gene: TRBJ2-3; D gene: -; clone size: -; CDR3 DNA: TGTGCCAGCAGCTTCAGGGGAGCTGATACGCAGTATTTT; CDR3 protein: CASSFRGADTQYF
V gene: TRBV7-9; J gene: TRBJ1-2; D gene: -; clone size: -; CDR3 DNA: TGTGCCAGCAGCTTGGGCAGGGTGGATGGCTACACCTTC; CDR3 protein: CASSLGRVDGYTF
V gene: TRBV18; J gene: TRBJ1-1; D gene: TRBD1; clone size: -; CDR3 DNA: TGTGCCAGCTCACCATGGGGAGGACAGGGGAACACTGAAGCTTTCTTT; CDR3 protein: CASSPWGGQGNTEAFF
V gene: TRBV6-1; J gene: TRBJ1-2; D gene: TRBD1; clone size: -; CDR3 DNA: TGTGCCAGCAGTGAAGCACCACTATCCGAACCCGGGACAGGGTGGGATGGCTACACCTTC; CDR3 protein: CASSEAPLSEPGTGWDGYTF
V gene: TRBV19; J gene: TRBJ2-2; D gene: -; clone size: -; CDR3 DNA: TGTGCCAGTAGTATATCCCGGGGCAGGGGCGTTACCGGGGAGCTGTTTTTT; CDR3 protein: CASSISRGRGVTGELFF
V gene: TRBV29-1; J gene: TRBJ1-2; D gene: TRBD1; clone size: -; CDR3 DNA: TGCAGCGTTGCGGGACAGGGAATTTCTAACTATGGCTACACCTTC; CDR3 protein: CSVAGQGISNYGYTF
V gene: TRBV4-2; J gene: TRBJ1-2; D gene: -; clone size: -; CDR3 DNA: TGTGCCAGCAGCCAACAACGCACAGCCGCCTATGGCTACACCTTC; CDR3 protein: CASSQQRTAAYGYTF
V gene: TRBV30; J gene: TRBJ1-1; D gene: -; clone size: few; CDR3 DNA: TGTGCCTGGGGCGATCGGGTCAGACGACACACTGAAGCTTTCTTT; CDR3 protein: CAWGDRVRRHTEAFF
V gene: TRBV19; J gene: TRBJ1-1; D gene: -; clone size: -; CDR3 DNA: TGTGCCAGTAGTCGGACGGACCTTAAGGGGATGAACACTGAAGCTTTCTTT; CDR3 protein: CASSRTDLKGMNTEAFF
V gene: TRBV5-5; J gene: TRBJ2-3; D gene: -; clone size: -; CDR3 DNA: TGTGCCAGCAGCTTGGCGGGAGATACGCAGTATTTT; CDR3 protein: CASSLAGDTQYF
V gene: TRBV6-1; J gene: TRBJ1-6; D gene: TRBD1; clone size: few; CDR3 DNA: TGTGCCAGCAGTGAAGCCAGGGGGCCCCTCCACTTT; CDR3 protein: CASSEARGPLHF
V gene: TRBV2; J gene: TRBJ2-3; D gene: -; clone size: -; CDR3 DNA: TGTGCCAGCAGTCCAAGGGGAGGCGGCACAGATACGCAGTATTTT; CDR3 protein: CASSPRGGGTDTQYF
V gene: TRBV18; J gene: TRBJ2-2; D gene: -; clone size: -; CDR3 DNA: TGTGCCAGCTCACCAGCATTACAGGGAAACACCGGGGAGCTGTTTTTT; CDR3 protein: CASSPALQGNTGELFF
V gene: TRBV25-1; J gene: TRBJ1-1; D gene: TRBD1; clone size: -; CDR3 DNA: TGTGCCAGCAGAACAGGGGGAGTGACTGAAGCTTTCTTT; CDR3 protein: CASRTGGVTEAFF
V gene: TRBV6-4; J gene: TRBJ2-5; D gene: -; clone size: -; CDR3 DNA: TGTGCCAGCAGTGACTCGGGCAGTCCCCAAGAGATCCAGTACTTC; CDR3 protein: CASSDSGSPQEIQYF
V gene: TRBV19; J gene: TRBJ2-7; D gene: TRBD2; clone size: once; CDR3 DNA: TGTGCCAGTAGTATAGTTGGACTAGCCAACGAGCAGTACTTC; CDR3 protein: CASSIVGLANEQYF